The 2 T cell receptor beta chains below all came from one sample that was sequenced in a study of T cell responses to AZD1222 COVID-19 vaccine. Assay: immunoSEQ multiplex PCR; the TCRdb copy retains only in-frame clones and omits some. Of tens of thousands of clones listed, 80% to 90% are singletons. The sequencing here drew on peripheral blood, taken 28 days after the second AZD1222 dose. The receptors originated from an adult who received the AZD1222 COVID-19 vaccine.

The rearrangement uses TRBV7-2 and TRBJ2-7, with a weak D call TRBD2 (6 bases). V was shortened by 2 bases and J by 3 bases, with 20 bases between the two germline ends. CDR1 and CDR2 (germline): SGHTA, FQGNSA. This CDR3 is built from 17 residues. This CDR3 reads CASSLQAGERVLYEQYF. For the CDR3, the DNA is TGTGCCAGCAGCTTACAGGCCGGAGAGCGGGTTCTCTACGAGCAGTACTTC.

The CDR3 region is CASRSTLGESKAGELFF. CDR3 DNA sequence: TGTGCCAGCAGGAGTACGCTAGGGGAGTCCAAGGCCGGGGAGCTGTTTTTT. V usage is TRBV5-4 and J usage is TRBJ2-2; D possibly uses TRBD1 or TRBD2 (5 bases each). Germline CDR1 is SGHNT and CDR2 is YYREEE (reference sequence). The ends were cut back, 5 bases at V and 6 bases at J, with 23 bases in the middle. This CDR3 contains 17 residues.